These 26 T cell receptor beta chains share one sample of origin, sequenced in a study of blood T cell repertoires in COVID-19. The protocol was immunoSEQ multiplex PCR, while the TCRdb copy is restricted to in-frame clones and leaves out a portion. Of some 70,000 clones in the sample, about nine tenths were seen once. The sequenced sample consisted of peripheral blood. The receptors here all came from a woman in her sixties or seventies with COVID-19, enrolled during active disease.

The chain joins TRBV6-2 or TRBV6-3 to TRBJ1-2; D unresolved. V lost 2 bases, J lost 8 bases, and 18 bases lay in between. Germline V gives CDR1 MNHEY, CDR2 SVGEGT. CDR3 size: 15 residues. The CDR3: CASSYLRPNQVGYTF. The CDR3 bases are TGTGCCAGCAGTTACCTACGACCCAATCAGGTCGGCTACACCTTC.

The chain joins TRBV19 to TRBJ1-5; D remains unclear. The CDR3 runs 12 residues. Germline CDR1 is LNHDA and CDR2 is SQIVND (reference sequence). V lost 3 bases, J lost 9 bases, and 9 bases lay in between. CDR3 loop: CASSISEGPQHF. In DNA, the CDR3 is TGTGCCAGTAGTATTTCGGAGGGGCCCCAGCATTTT.

The chain combines TRBV3-1 (or the pseudogene TRBV3-2) with TRBJ2-3; 10 bases match TRBD2. Germline lookup yields CDR1 LGHDT and CDR2 YNNKEL (reference sequence). V lost 3 bases, J lost 2 bases, and 5 bases stayed unmatched. There are 16 residues in the CDR3. CDR3 coding DNA: TGTGCCAGCAGCCAGTTACTAGCGGGGTACACAGATACGCAGTATTTT. This translates into CASSQLLAGYTDTQYF.

CDR3 loop: CASSEGQNNQPQHF. CDR3 coding DNA: TGTGCCAGCAGTGAAGGACAGAACAATCAGCCCCAGCATTTT. The chain joins TRBV6-1 to TRBJ1-5, with D perhaps TRBD1 (5 bases). Trimming left V 1 base short and J 3 bases short, with 7 bases between. Germline V gives CDR1 MNHNS, CDR2 SASEGT. CDR3 length equals 14 residues.

V is TRBV6-5 and J is TRBJ2-5; D possibly corresponds to TRBD2 (5 bases). This CDR3 spans 13 amino acids. Per germline, CDR1 MNHEY and CDR2 SVGAGI. Deletions cut 10 bases from V and 5 bases from J, with 17 bases between. CDR3 sequence: CATAPGEFETQYF. The DNA of the CDR3 is TGTGCCACTGCCCCCGGGGAATTTGAGACCCAGTACTTC.

V and J are TRBV4-3 and TRBJ2-2, with TRBD2 matching 7 bases. V lost 4 bases, J lost 3 bases, and 5 bases stayed unmatched. This CDR3 has 15 residues. CDR1 LGHNA and CDR2 YSLEER come from the germline V gene. The CDR3 protein is CASSRQAGDTGELFF. The CDR3 coding sequence is TGCGCCAGCAGCCGCCAGGCGGGAGACACCGGGGAGCTGTTTTTT.

The chain is built from TRBV18 and TRBJ1-5; TRBD1 aligns across 7 bases. Germline CDR1 is KGHSH and CDR2 is LQKENI. CDR3 length equals 13 residues. J lost 4 bases, V lost 3 bases, and 0 bases had no gene match. CDR3 DNA sequence: TGTGCCAGCTCACCGACAGGGAATCAGCCCCAGCATTTT. It specifies CASSPTGNQPQHF. The full variable domain, completed using reference TRBV18 and TRBJ1-5, is NAGVMQNPRHLVRRRGQEARLRCSPMKGHSHVYWYRQLPEEGLKFMVYLQKENIIDESGMPKERFSAEFPKEGPSILRIQQVVRGDSAAYFCASSPTGNQPQHFGDGTRLSIL.

This rearrangement joins TRBV4-2 to TRBJ1-5; 7 bases are shared with TRBD1. CDR3 length: 15 amino acids. Germline V CDR1 and CDR2: LGHNA, YNFKEQ. With 4 bases clipped from V and 4 bases from J, the junction kept 7 bases outside the gene matches. DNA for the CDR3: TGTGCCAGCAGCCTTGACAGGGTATCAAATCAGCCCCAGCATTTT. It yields the protein CASSLDRVSNQPQHF.

The chain joins TRBV14 to TRBJ2-3; 11 positions match TRBD2. The ends lost 1 base at V and 6 bases at J; junction bases unmatched: 9. Germline-derived CDR1 and CDR2 are SGHDN and FVKESK. The length of the CDR3 is 17 residues. CDR3 coding DNA: TGTGCCAGCAGCCAAGCTCGACTAGCGGGGTTCAGTGATACGCAGTATTTT. This codes for CASSQARLAGFSDTQYF.

This clone appeared once. This sequence joins TRBV5-1 and TRBJ2-7; D is perhaps TRBD1 (6 bases). The V end lost 4 bases, the J end lost 4 bases, and 21 bases lay between the germline ends. This CDR3 is built from 16 residues. Germline V gives CDR1 SGHRS, CDR2 YFSETQ. CDR3 residues: CASSPPQGVRGYEQYF. The CDR3 DNA reads TGCGCCAGCAGCCCCCCACAGGGCGTTAGAGGTTACGAGCAGTACTTC.

The chain uses TRBV5-4 and TRBJ2-5; TRBD2 aligns across 10 bases. The V segment lost 4 bases and the J segment 7 bases; nucleotides outside the gene matches: 16. The CDR3 sequence is 17 residues long. Per germline, CDR1 SGHNT and CDR2 YYREEE (reference sequence). For the CDR3, the DNA is TGTGCCAGCAGCCCACGTCGAGCGGGAGGGCCACTCGGGACCCAGTACTTC. This gives the protein CASSPRRAGGPLGTQYF.

The V gene is TRBV20-1, the J gene TRBJ1-1; possible D gene TRBD1, 6 bases. Germline V lookup: CDR1 DFQATT, CDR2 SNEGSKA (reference sequence). This CDR3 comprises 13 residues. V was trimmed by 3 bases and J by 4 bases, leaving 12 bases between them. The CDR3 DNA sequence: TGCAGTGCTAGTCCAGGGGTCGGCACTGAAGCTTTCTTT. Protein product: CSASPGVGTEAFF.

The chain uses TRBV28 and TRBJ2-5; 9 nucleotides line up with TRBD1. V shed 4 bases, J shed 2 bases, and the junction held 5 bases outside the gene matches. This CDR3 is built from 15 residues. Germline CDR1 is MDHEN and CDR2 is SYDVKM. CDR3 DNA sequence: TGTGCCAGCAGTTCCCCCGGGACAGGGCAAGAGACCCAGTACTTC. Amino acids: CASSSPGTGQETQYF.

The rearrangement links TRBV28 to TRBJ2-7, with 7 bases lining up with TRBD2. Trimming cost V 7 bases and J 3 bases; bases outside gene matches: 21. Germline lookup yields CDR1 MDHEN and CDR2 SYDVKM. CDR3 length equals 18 residues. Here the CDR3 DNA reads TGTGCCAGCACCAACCCGCCGGGGGGAGGGCCATCGGTCTACGAGCAGTACTTC. Amino acid sequence: CASTNPPGGGPSVYEQYF.

This chain connects TRBV19 to TRBJ2-7, with TRBD1 identical over 12 bases. The CDR3 extends over 14 amino acids. Germline assignment: CDR1 LNHDA and CDR2 SQIVND (reference sequence). The J segment lost 6 bases and the V segment lost 5 bases, leaving 5 bases of the junction unmatched. The DNA for the CDR3 is TGTGCCAGTAGTTGGGGACAGGGGGCGCGCGAGCAGTACTTC. Its translation: CASSWGQGAREQYF.

CDR3 DNA: TGTGCCAGTAGTATTCCGACAGGGAATCAGCCCCAGCATTTT. It specifies CASSIPTGNQPQHF. The chain links TRBV19 to TRBJ1-5; 7 bases map to TRBD1. Germline CDR1 reads LNHDA; CDR2 reads SQIVND (reference sequence). The J segment lost 4 bases and the V segment lost 3 bases, leaving 3 bases of the junction unmatched. This CDR3 spans 14 amino acids.

The rearrangement uses TRBV19 and TRBJ2-1, with 8 positions matching TRBD2. Germline-derived CDR1 and CDR2 are LNHDA and SQIVND (reference sequence). The CDR3 covers 16 residues. Trimming cost V 5 bases and J 6 bases; bases outside gene matches: 12. The CDR3 DNA reads TGTGCCAGTAGTCCTCTAGCGGGTCTTGGGGCCAATGAGCAGTTCTTC. It yields the protein CASSPLAGLGANEQFF.

The chain employs TRBV4-2 and TRBJ1-5; 8 bases line up with TRBD1. CDR1 and CDR2 (germline): LGHNA, YNFKEQ. The trim removed 4 bases at V and 4 bases at J, leaving 6 bases unmatched. The CDR3 is 15 residues long. CDR3 loop: CASSRDRGQNQPQHF. Here the CDR3 DNA reads TGTGCCAGCAGCCGCGACAGGGGTCAAAATCAGCCCCAGCATTTT.

In its sample, this clone was seen once. The chain joins TRBV7-8 to TRBJ1-2; the match to TRBD1 covers 8 bases. The CDR3 has 15 amino acids. The ends lost 1 base at V and 4 bases at J; junction bases unmatched: 5. Germline CDR1 is SGHVS and CDR2 is FQNEAQ. The CDR3 is CASSLEGTGRYGYTF. The CDR3 nucleotides read TGTGCCAGCAGCTTAGAGGGGACAGGCCGCTATGGCTACACCTTC. The entire variable domain, with the rest obtained from reference TRBV7-8 and TRBJ1-2, is as follows: GAGVSQSPRYKVAKRGQDVALRCDPISGHVSLFWYQQALGQGPEFLTYFQNEAQLDKSGLPSDRFFAERPEGSVSTLKIQRTQQEDSAVYLCASSLEGTGRYGYTFGSGTRLTVV.

This chain connects TRBV6-5 to TRBJ2-5, with D possibly matching TRBD2 (7 bases). This CDR3 is 16 amino acids long. Deletions cut 0 bases from V and 4 bases from J, with 15 bases between. Per germline, CDR1 MNHEY and CDR2 SVGAGI. The CDR3 protein is CASSYSNGGALETQYF. The CDR3 region has the DNA TGTGCCAGCAGTTACTCGAATGGGGGGGCCTTAGAGACCCAGTACTTC.

V gene TRBV13 combines with J gene TRBJ1-1; D gene unclear. V lost 2 bases and J 0 bases, leaving 13 bases between the germline ends. CDR3 length equals 16 residues. CDR1 is PRHDT, CDR2 FYEKMQ, per germline (reference sequence). CDR3 in DNA: TGTGCCAGCAGCTTAAAAACAGCCTCCCTGAACACTGAAGCTTTCTTT. Its protein is CASSLKTASLNTEAFF.

The chain is built from TRBV19 and TRBJ2-1, with D perhaps TRBD2 (5 bases). This CDR3 is 13 amino acids long. V was cut by 6 bases and J by 0 bases, with 6 bases left in between. From germline, CDR1 is LNHDA and CDR2 SQIVND (reference sequence). The CDR3 reads CASSGDSYNEQFF. For the CDR3, the DNA is TGTGCCAGTAGCGGGGACTCCTACAATGAGCAGTTCTTC.

V is TRBV7-8 and J is TRBJ2-7, with unresolved D. The CDR3 contains 16 residues. Germline CDR1 reads SGHVS; CDR2 reads FQNEAQ. Trimming pared 2 bases from V and 1 base from J, leaving 15 bases between. The CDR3 nucleotides are TGTGCCAGCAGCTTAATGAGTATACCCCCTTCCTACGAGCAGTACTTC. Protein sequence: CASSLMSIPPSYEQYF.

The CDR3 DNA reads TGTGCCAGCAGCTTACCAGGGCGGAACGGGGAGCTGTTTTTT. It translates to CASSLPGRNGELFF. This chain uses TRBV11-3 with TRBJ2-2; D is perhaps TRBD1 (5 bases). The CDR3 is made up of 14 amino acids. Germline V gene lookup returns CDR1 SGHNT and CDR2 YENEEA. The V and J ends lost 2 bases and 7 bases respectively, with 11 bases between them.

This clone was observed a handful of times. This rearrangement joins TRBV28 to TRBJ1-1; no reliable D call. In germline, CDR1 is MDHEN, CDR2 SYDVKM. Trimming left V 6 bases short and J 1 base short, with 12 bases between. This CDR3 region has 14 residues. CDR3 region: CASSLQAGNTEAFF. The CDR3 nucleotides read TGTGCCAGCAGCCTCCAGGCAGGGAACACTGAAGCTTTCTTT.

The chain carries TRBV19 and TRBJ2-7; 10 bases match TRBD2. CDR1 LNHDA and CDR2 SQIVND come from the germline V gene (reference sequence). CDR3 length equals 13 residues. J lost 6 bases, V lost 8 bases, and 7 bases had no gene match. The CDR3 is CASRAGGLGEQYF. CDR3 bases: TGTGCCAGTCGAGCGGGAGGGCTAGGCGAGCAGTACTTC.